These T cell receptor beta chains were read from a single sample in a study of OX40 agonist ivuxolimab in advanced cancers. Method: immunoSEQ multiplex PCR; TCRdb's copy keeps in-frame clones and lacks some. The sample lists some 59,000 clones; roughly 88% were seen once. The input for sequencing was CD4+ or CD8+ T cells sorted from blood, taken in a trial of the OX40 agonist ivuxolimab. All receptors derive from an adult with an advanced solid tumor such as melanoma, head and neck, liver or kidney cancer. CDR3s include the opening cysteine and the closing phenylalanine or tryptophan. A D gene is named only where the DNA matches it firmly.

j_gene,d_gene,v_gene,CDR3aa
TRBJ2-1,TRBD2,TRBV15,CATTGLDGGSYNEQFF
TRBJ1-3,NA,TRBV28,CASSLQGRNTIYF
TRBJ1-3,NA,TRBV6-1,CASTRISGNTIYF
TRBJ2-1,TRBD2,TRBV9,CASSWGGLALYNEQFF
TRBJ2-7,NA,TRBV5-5,CASAISPSYEQYF
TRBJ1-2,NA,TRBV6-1,CAISQVAGYGYTF
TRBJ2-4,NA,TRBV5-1,CASSAARGDIQYF
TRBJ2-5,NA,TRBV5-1,CASSPFMSAEETQYF
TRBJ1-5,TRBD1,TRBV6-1,CASRAQGAMTQPQHF
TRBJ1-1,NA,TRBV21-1,CASSKVKGSAFF
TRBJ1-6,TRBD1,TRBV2,CASSEGQGNSPLHF
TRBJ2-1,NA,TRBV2,CASGPDNEQFF
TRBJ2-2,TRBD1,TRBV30,CAWSPGTAGGELFF
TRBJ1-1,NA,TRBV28,CASSSSGTFTNTEAFF
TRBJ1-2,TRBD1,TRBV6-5,CASSLEGARYGYTF
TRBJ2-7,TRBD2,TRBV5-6,CASSLKRRSGLATYEQYF
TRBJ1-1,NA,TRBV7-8,CASRTQGGFTEAFF
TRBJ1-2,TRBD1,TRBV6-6,CASRNTGTGSGYTF
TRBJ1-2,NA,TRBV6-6,CASSPQGGGYTF
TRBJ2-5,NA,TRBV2,CASILGGTQYF
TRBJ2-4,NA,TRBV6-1,CASSEAGGNIQYF
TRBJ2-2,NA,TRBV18,CASSPRDTGELFF
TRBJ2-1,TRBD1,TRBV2,CASSEHQDRVIPYNEQFF
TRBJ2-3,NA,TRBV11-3,CASSVEEVSRTDTQYF
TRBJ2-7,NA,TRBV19,CASQQRGGYEQYF
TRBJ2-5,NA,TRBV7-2,CASSLFGEVRETQYF